Shown below are 20 T cell receptor beta chains from a single sample sequenced in a study of Graves' ophthalmopathy and Graves' hyperthyroidism. Researchers took RNA transcripts and amplified TCR beta CDR3 regions from them. First-round RT-PCR with HTBI primers preceded a second-round multiplex PCR. TCRdb re-analysed the multiplex PCR reads in MiXCR, keeping a single row per CDR3 protein. The top ten hold 11% of the sample, which has over a million distinct CDR3 sequences, about 38% seen once. Sequenced: peripheral blood or thyroid tissue (not recorded which). These receptors all stem from an adult man with Graves' hyperthyroidism.

The chain is built from TRBV7-2 and TRBJ2-6; 11 positions agree with TRBD2. Germline V CDR1 and CDR2: SGHTA, FQGNSA. Trimming removed 5 bases from V and 2 bases from J; junction bases left unmatched: 8. The CDR3 extends over 18 amino acids. CDR3 bases: TGTGCCAGCAGCCCTGGGGGGGGACTAGCGGCTGGGGCCAACGTCCTGACTTTC. Protein sequence: CASSPGGGLAAGANVLTF.

This chain links TRBV10-3 with TRBJ2-2; 7 nucleotides match TRBD1. CDR1 and CDR2 (germline): ENHRY, SYGVKD. The CDR3 sequence is 14 residues long. V was pared by 10 bases and J by 5 bases, with 10 bases of the junction left unmatched. In DNA, the CDR3 is TGTGCCACCAGCCCGGGACAGCTAACCGGGGAGCTGTTTTTT. It yields the protein CATSPGQLTGELFF.

The rearrangement uses TRBV12-3 or TRBV12-4 and TRBJ1-2; D is ambiguous. CDR3 length: 13 amino acids. Trimming took off 6 bases at V and 5 bases at J, with 13 bases between the two ends. The CDR3 coding sequence is TGTGCCAGCAGACGTCAGGCGGAGTATGGCTACACCTTC. Translated, it gives CASRRQAEYGYTF.

The rearrangement uses TRBV25-1 and TRBJ1-2, with TRBD1 identical over 9 bases. The germline gives CDR1 MGHDK, CDR2 SYGVNS. Germline trimming cut 8 bases from V and 10 bases from J; bases unmatched to any gene: 5. CDR3 length: 11 amino acids. CDR3 in amino acids: CASERTGDYTF. CDR3 in DNA: TGTGCCAGCGAAAGGACAGGGGACTACACCTTC.

A note on this clonotype: This may be a read error: a much more frequent sequence differs by one nucleotide. The chain combines TRBV19 with TRBJ1-2; a weak D match, TRBD1 (6 bases). CDR3 length: 13 amino acids. The germline V gene has CDR1 LNHDA and CDR2 SQIVND (reference sequence). The CDR3 loop reads CASSPTGTDGHTF. The CDR3 DNA reads as TGTGCCAGTAGTCCAACAGGGACGGATGGCCACACCTTC.

V usage is TRBV25-1 and J usage is TRBJ1-3; D may be TRBD1 (6 bases). Trimming cost V 5 bases and J 2 bases, with 13 bases left between them. The CDR3 loop spans 15 amino acids. Germline V gene lookup returns CDR1 MGHDK and CDR2 SYGVNS. The CDR3 reads CASSPNYRAGNTIYF. CDR3 coding DNA: TGTGCCAGCAGTCCCAATTACAGGGCTGGAAACACCATATATTTT. Full variable domain (rest looked up from reference TRBV25-1 and TRBJ1-3): EADIYQTPRYLVIGTGKKITLECSQTMGHDKMYWYQQDPGMELHLIHYSYGVNSTEKGDLSSESTVSRIRTEHFPLTLESARPSHTSQYLCASSPNYRAGNTIYFGEGSWLTVV.

The rearrangement joins TRBV24-1 to TRBJ2-7, with TRBD2 as a possible D gene (5 bases). CDR1 and CDR2 (germline): KGHDR, SFDVKD. The CDR3 contains 14 residues. Trimming pared 5 bases from V and 3 bases from J, leaving 13 bases between. The CDR3: CATSGPGGIYEQYF. DNA for the CDR3: TGTGCCACCAGTGGGCCCGGAGGCATCTACGAGCAGTACTTC.

This clonotype was counted only a few times. A read error may produce the germline difference seen at one junction end. The chain links TRBV7-2 to TRBJ1-3, with no clear D. This CDR3 has 12 residues. Germline loops: CDR1 SGHTA, CDR2 FQGNSA. The DNA of the CDR3 is TGTGCCAGCAGTCCACAAGGAGACACCATGTATTTT. As protein: CASSPQGDTMYF.

The gene calls are TRBV7-2 and TRBJ2-4; no reliable D call. The V and J ends lost 5 bases and 1 base respectively, with 12 bases between them. The CDR3 has 15 amino acids. Germline V CDR1 and CDR2: SGHTA, FQGNSA. The CDR3 spells CASSPPTAAKNIQYF. CDR3 nucleotide sequence: TGTGCCAGCAGCCCCCCCACTGCGGCCAAAAACATTCAGTACTTC. The complete variable domain, with remaining parts taken from reference TRBV7-2 and TRBJ2-4, reads GAGVSQSPSNKVTEKGKDVELRCDPISGHTALYWYRQSLGQGLEFLIYFQGNSAPDKSGLPSDRFSAERTGGSVSTLTIQRTQQEDSAVYLCASSPPTAAKNIQYFGAGTRLSVL.

The gene calls are TRBV2 and TRBJ1-5; weak D call: TRBD1 (6 bases). The CDR3 is 16 amino acids. Germline lookup yields CDR1 SNHLY and CDR2 FYNNEI. V was shortened by 4 bases and J by 0 bases, with 13 bases between the two germline ends. The CDR3 reads CASSAQGRHSNQPQHF. Here the CDR3 DNA reads TGTGCCAGCAGTGCACAGGGACGTCATAGCAATCAGCCCCAGCATTTT. Looking up the rest from reference TRBV2 and TRBJ1-5 gives the full variable domain: EPEVTQTPSHQVTQMGQEVILRCVPISNHLYFYWYRQILGQKVEFLVSFYNNEISEKSEIFDDQFSVERPDGSNFTLKIRSTKLEDSAMYFCASSAQGRHSNQPQHFGDGTRLSIL.

Ten or more counts support this clonotype. The chain has TRBV20-1 and TRBJ2-7; weak D call: TRBD2 (5 bases). Germline V gene sequence: CDR1 DFQATT, CDR2 SNEGSKA (reference sequence). The CDR3 totals 13 residues. V lost 2 bases and J 2 bases, leaving 10 bases between the germline ends. The CDR3 DNA reads as TGCAGTGCTAGATCCACCGGGGCCTACGAGCAGTACTTC. Protein product: CSARSTGAYEQYF.

With regard to this clonotype: A read error may account for a junction end that differs from germline. The rearrangement links TRBV20-1 to TRBJ2-5, with a tentative D call TRBD2 (6 bases). This CDR3 contains 13 residues. From germline, CDR1 is DFQATT and CDR2 SNEGSKA (reference sequence). CDR3 coding DNA: TGCAGTGCTAGATCTCTAGCTCGGGAGACCCGGTACTTC. This encodes CSARSLARETRYF.

Remarks on this clonotype: A much larger clone sits a single nucleotide away, making a read error possible. The chain uses TRBV4-1 and TRBJ2-6, with TRBD1 matching over 8 bases. The CDR3 loop spans 18 amino acids. Germline V CDR1 and CDR2: MGHRA, YSYEKL. CDR3 region: CASSRSGGASSGANVLTF. The CDR3, as DNA: TGTGCCAGCAGCCGATCAGGGGGCGCGTCGTCTGGGGCCAACGTCCTGACTTTC.

The chain recombines TRBV20-1 with TRBJ2-7, with TRBD2 matching over 8 bases. Losses at the gene ends were 1 base for V and 4 bases for J; bases not matched to a gene: 12. The CDR3 spans 16 residues. The V gene's germline CDR1 is DFQATT and CDR2 SNEGSKA (reference sequence). The CDR3 nucleotides read TGCAGTGCTAGAGGACGGTTTTTGCGGGAGGAGTACGAGCAGTACTTC. As protein: CSARGRFLREEYEQYF.

The chain joins TRBV10-3 to TRBJ2-7; 9 nucleotides align to TRBD1. CDR1 is ENHRY, CDR2 SYGVKD, per germline. The CDR3 is 12 residues long. V lost 7 bases and J lost 5; bases outside the gene matches: 3. CDR3 coding DNA: TGTGCCATCAAGGGACAGGGCAACGAGCAGTACTTC. Its protein product is CAIKGQGNEQYF.

This clonotype was observed a handful of times. The chain links TRBV6-4 to TRBJ1-2, with 7 bases identical to TRBD1. The J segment lost 7 bases and the V segment lost 6 bases, leaving 14 bases of the junction unmatched. The CDR3 covers 15 residues. The germline gives CDR1 MRHNA, CDR2 SNTAGT. CDR3 sequence: CASRSKSTGYGGYTF. The CDR3, as DNA: TGTGCCAGCAGATCTAAATCGACAGGGTACGGTGGCTACACCTTC.

The chain joins TRBV19 to TRBJ2-7; D gene ambiguous. The CDR3 covers 15 residues. The germline V gene encodes CDR1 LNHDA and CDR2 SQIVND (reference sequence). Trimming took 2 bases from V and 5 from J, leaving 16 bases between them. The DNA for the CDR3 is TGTGCCAGTAGTATAACCCCCACACGGGTCCACGAGCAGTACTTC. Translating it yields CASSITPTRVHEQYF. The full variable domain, with the rest looked up from reference TRBV19 and TRBJ2-7, is DGGITQSPKYLFRKEGQNVTLSCEQNLNHDAMYWYRQDPGQGLRLIYYSQIVNDFQKGDIAEGYSVSREKKESFPLTVTSAQKNPTAFYLCASSITPTRVHEQYFGPGTRLTVT.

This clonotype showed up just a few times. This chain uses TRBV6-5 with TRBJ2-7, with 7 bases matching TRBD1. CDR1 and CDR2 from the germline V gene are MNHEY and SVGAGI. This CDR3 is 14 amino acids long. V lost 6 bases, J lost 5 bases, and 10 bases stayed unmatched. For the CDR3, the DNA is TGTGCCAGCAGGGAGTCGGGGACAGAGCACGAGCAGTACTTC. Protein sequence: CASRESGTEHEQYF.

To note about this clonotype: This may be a read error, as it is one base from a much larger clone. The chain couples TRBV6-6 to TRBJ2-5; 8 bases fit TRBD2. V lost 4 bases, J lost 7 bases, and 8 bases stayed unmatched. CDR3 size: 14 residues. Germline loops: CDR1 MNHNY, CDR2 SVGAGI (reference sequence). The CDR3 reads CASSWETAGGTQYF. For the CDR3, the DNA is TGTGCCAGCAGTTGGGAGACCGCGGGGGGGACCCAGTACTTC.

Many counts were recorded for this clonotype. The rearrangement links TRBV14 to TRBJ1-1; no clear D. Germline lookup yields CDR1 SGHDN and CDR2 FVKESK. The CDR3 has 13 amino acids. Trimming took off 5 bases at V and 0 bases at J, with 7 bases between the two ends. CDR3 bases: TGTGCCAGCAGCGCCAGCATGAACACTGAAGCTTTCTTT. It encodes CASSASMNTEAFF. Filled out from reference TRBV14 and TRBJ1-1, the complete variable domain reads EAGVTQFPSHSVIEKGQTVTLRCDPISGHDNLYWYRRVMGKEIKFLLHFVKESKQDESGMPNNRFLAERTGGTYSTLKVQPAELEDSGVYFCASSASMNTEAFFGQGTRLTVV.